This TCR beta chain was recorded in a study of T cells after yellow fever vaccination. Template switching with 5'RACE generated the TCR cDNA and added a universal primer site and UMIs. TCRdb independently ran MiXCR on the 5' RACE reads; one entry per CDR3 protein. The data show about 230,000 distinct CDR3 sequences, approximately 6.3% seen once. Points from the study as a whole: A small proportion of clonotypes was detected in both the CD4 and CD8 compartments. Clones from primary vaccination mostly reappeared after the booster (approximately 95% CD4, approximately 86% CD8).

Trimming took 4 bases from V and 2 from J; bases not matched to a gene: 3. Germline V CDR1 and CDR2: SGHTA, FQGTGA. The CDR3 is made up of 14 amino acids. There are a few counts of this clonotype. Its specificity is unknown. Sequencing was performed on CD4+ T cells sorted from PBMCs, taken on the day of the yellow fever booster vaccination. This receptor was taken from a man aged 25-45 years who received the YFV17D yellow fever vaccine. V is TRBV7-3 and J is TRBJ2-3, with 7 nucleotides matching TRBD1. The CDR3 reads CASSSGQITDTQYF. Written as DNA, the CDR3 is TGTGCCAGCAGCTCGGGACAGATCACAGATACGCAGTATTTT.